This T cell receptor beta chain was recorded in a study of CD8 T cells in ankylosing spondylitis. Study conclusions and caveats: With a CD8+ phenotype, disease-linked clones were relatively rare in peripheral blood. Disease-linked clones reportedly showed significant enrichment in matched ankylosing spondylitis synovial fluid. A TCR beta motif of several highly homologous variants seemed to mark ankylosing spondylitis blood.

CDR1 SGDLS and CDR2 YYNGEE come from the germline V gene. This CDR3 spans 15 amino acids. Trimming at V came to 0 bases and at J to 2 bases, leaving 3 bases not matched to a gene. Quantitative 5'-RACE with molecular barcodes generated TCR beta libraries. TCRdb called the 5' RACE reads again in MiXCR, with one record for every CDR3 protein. The repertoire has about 36,000 distinct CDR3 sequences, around an eighth of them found once; the top ten carry less than 35%. This clonotype was picked up a small number of times. Its cognate antigen is unknown. The chain combines TRBV9 with TRBJ2-7; 9 positions agree with TRBD2. The TCR originated in a male donor with ankylosing spondylitis. Sequencing was done on a sample of synovial fluid, either unsorted or a sorted T cell fraction (not recorded which). The CDR3 nucleotides read TGTGCCAGCAGCGTAGCCAGCGGGGGGACCTACGAGCAGTACTTC. Translated, it gives CASSVASGGTYEQYF. Full variable domain (missing parts from reference TRBV9 and TRBJ2-7): DSGVTQTPKHLITATGQRVTLRCSPRSGDLSVYWYQQSLDQGLQFLIQYYNGEERAKGNILERFSAQQFPDLHSELNLSSLELGDSALYFCASSVASGGTYEQYFGPGTRLTVT.